This TCR beta chain was sequenced during a study of blood T cell repertoires in COVID-19. Across the whole study: Spain, Italy and the United States supplied samples that represented acute and convalescent COVID-19. From T cells, B-cell-depleted T cells, or PBMCs came the material, which was cDNA or gDNA.

Methods used by the authors: By means of reference gene primer amplification, nucleated cell counts were estimated. The method was immunoSEQ multiplex PCR; TCRdb's version includes in-frame clones alone and lacks a portion of them. That table gives V, J and clone size, and the DNA gave D and trimming. The repertoire includes 250,000 to 300,000 clones, around 90% of them detected once, and about 2% sits in the top ten. Sequencing input: peripheral blood. The TCR sequence derives from a woman aged 45-65 years who had recovered from COVID-19.

The CDR3 bases are TGTGCCAGCAGTTTATTGGAGGGAGGGAGAGAGACCCAGTACTTC. This encodes CASSLLEGGRETQYF. The rearrangement links TRBV27 to TRBJ2-5; 7 bases line up with TRBD2. V shed 1 base, J shed 4 bases, and the junction held 6 bases outside the gene matches. The CDR3 spans 15 residues. Germline V gives CDR1 MNHEY, CDR2 SMNVEV (reference sequence).